This TCR beta chain was sequenced during a study of T cell repertoires in aging, cancer and after chemotherapy. Trimming took off 2 bases at V and 3 bases at J, with 19 bases between the two ends. Germline V gene lookup returns CDR1 SGHAT and CDR2 FQNNGV. The CDR3 loop spans 17 amino acids. Amplification of TCR beta used genomic DNA extracted from peripheral blood. TRB rearrangements spanning V, D and J were amplified using mixed TRB-A/B primers. TCRdb recomputed calls from the multiplex PCR reads with MiXCR, one row per CDR3 protein. There are about 2,300 distinct CDR3 sequences in the sample; 40% to 45% occur only once, and 39% lies in the top ten.

The chain employs TRBV11-2 and TRBJ2-5; D might be TRBD1 or TRBD2, each matching 5 bases. The receptor comes from a human donor with a solid tumor. The sequenced sample consisted of blood. CDR3 sequence reads: CASSLFVGTAEKETQYF. CDR3 coding DNA: TGTGCCAGCAGCTTATTTGTGGGGACCGCGGAAAAAGAGACCCAGTACTTC.